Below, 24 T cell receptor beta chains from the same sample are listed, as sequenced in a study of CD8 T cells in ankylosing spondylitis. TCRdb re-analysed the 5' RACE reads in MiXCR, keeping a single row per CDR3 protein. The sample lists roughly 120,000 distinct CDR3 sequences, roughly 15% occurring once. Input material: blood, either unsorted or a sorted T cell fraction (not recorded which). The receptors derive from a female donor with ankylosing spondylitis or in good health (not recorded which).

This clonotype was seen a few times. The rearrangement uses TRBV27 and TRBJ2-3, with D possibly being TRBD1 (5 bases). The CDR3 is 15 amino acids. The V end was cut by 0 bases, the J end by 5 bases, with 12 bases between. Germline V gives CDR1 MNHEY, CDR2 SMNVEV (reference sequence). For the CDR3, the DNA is TGTGCCAGCAGTTTATCGAATGGCAGGGTAGATACGCAGTATTTT. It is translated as CASSLSNGRVDTQYF.

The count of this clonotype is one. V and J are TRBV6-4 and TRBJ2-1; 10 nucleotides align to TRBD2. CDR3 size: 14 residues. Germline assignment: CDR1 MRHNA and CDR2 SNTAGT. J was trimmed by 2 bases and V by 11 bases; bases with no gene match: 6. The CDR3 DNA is TGTGCCCGCTGGACTAGCGGTCCCTACAATGAGCAGTTCTTC. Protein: CARWTSGPYNEQFF.

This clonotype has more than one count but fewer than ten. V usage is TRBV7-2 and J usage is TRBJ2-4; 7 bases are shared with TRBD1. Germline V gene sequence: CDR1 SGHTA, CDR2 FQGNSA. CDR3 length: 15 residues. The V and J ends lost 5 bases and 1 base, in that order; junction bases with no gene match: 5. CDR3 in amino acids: CASSTTGSAKNIQYF. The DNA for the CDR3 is TGTGCCAGCAGCACGACAGGGAGCGCCAAAAACATTCAGTACTTC.

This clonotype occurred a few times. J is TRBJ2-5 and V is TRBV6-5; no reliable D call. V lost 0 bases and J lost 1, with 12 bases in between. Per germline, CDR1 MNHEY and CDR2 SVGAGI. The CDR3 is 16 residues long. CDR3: CASSYSSGAFQETQYF. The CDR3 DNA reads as TGTGCCAGCAGTTACTCATCTGGAGCGTTCCAAGAGACCCAGTACTTC.

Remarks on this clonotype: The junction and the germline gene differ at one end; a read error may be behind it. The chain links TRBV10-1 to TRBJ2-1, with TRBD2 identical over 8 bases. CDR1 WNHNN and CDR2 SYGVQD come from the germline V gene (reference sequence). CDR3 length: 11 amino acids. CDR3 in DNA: TGCGCCAGCAGTGAGAGCGGGAGCATGCTCTTC. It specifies CASSESGSMLF.

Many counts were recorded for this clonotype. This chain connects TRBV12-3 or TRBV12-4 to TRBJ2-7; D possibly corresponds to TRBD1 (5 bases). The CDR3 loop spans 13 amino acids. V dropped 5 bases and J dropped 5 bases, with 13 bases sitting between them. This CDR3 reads CASSMTVVHEQYF. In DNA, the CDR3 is TGTGCCAGCAGTATGACAGTGGTCCACGAGCAGTACTTC.

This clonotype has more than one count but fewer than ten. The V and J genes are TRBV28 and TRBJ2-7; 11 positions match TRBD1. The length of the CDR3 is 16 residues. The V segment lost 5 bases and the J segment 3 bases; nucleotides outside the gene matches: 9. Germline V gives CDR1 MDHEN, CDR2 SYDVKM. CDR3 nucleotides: TGTGCCAGCAGTCTTACAGGACAGGGGGCAATCTACGAGCAGTACTTC. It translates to CASSLTGQGAIYEQYF.

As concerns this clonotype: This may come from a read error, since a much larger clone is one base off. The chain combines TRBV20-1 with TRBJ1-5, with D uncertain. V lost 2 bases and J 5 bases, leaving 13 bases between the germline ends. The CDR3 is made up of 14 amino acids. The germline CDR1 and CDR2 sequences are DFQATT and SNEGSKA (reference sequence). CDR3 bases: TGCAGTGCTAGAACCCGTTTCGAATATCAGCCCCAGCATTTT. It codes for CSARTRFEYQPQHF.

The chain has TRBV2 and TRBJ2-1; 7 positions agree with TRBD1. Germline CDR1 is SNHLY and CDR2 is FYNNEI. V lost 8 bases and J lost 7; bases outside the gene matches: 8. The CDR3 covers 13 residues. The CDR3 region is CASGEQGWNEQFF. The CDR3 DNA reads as TGTGCCAGCGGGGAACAGGGGTGGAATGAGCAGTTCTTC.

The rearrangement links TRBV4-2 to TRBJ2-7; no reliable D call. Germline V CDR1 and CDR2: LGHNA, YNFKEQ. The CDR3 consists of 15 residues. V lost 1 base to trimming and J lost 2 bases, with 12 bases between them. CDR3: CASSQGTGRAYEQYF. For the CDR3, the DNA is TGTGCCAGCAGCCAAGGTACTGGACGGGCCTACGAGCAGTACTTC.

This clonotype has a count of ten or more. CDR3 nucleotide sequence: TGCAGTGCTAGAGATCAGGCAGGGCTCACCGGGGAGCTGTTTTTT. This sequence encodes CSARDQAGLTGELFF. The chain joins TRBV20-1 to TRBJ2-2, with D possibly being TRBD1 (5 bases). Trimming took 0 bases from V and 4 from J, leaving 12 bases between them. Germline-derived CDR1 and CDR2 are DFQATT and SNEGSKA (reference sequence). The CDR3 has 15 amino acids.

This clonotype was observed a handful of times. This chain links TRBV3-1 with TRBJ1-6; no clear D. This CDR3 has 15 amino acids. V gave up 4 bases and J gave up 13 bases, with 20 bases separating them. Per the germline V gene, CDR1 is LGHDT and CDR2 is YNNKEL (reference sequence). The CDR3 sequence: CASSRTGSVSGPLHF. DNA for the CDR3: TGTGCCAGCAGCCGAACGGGATCTGTATCGGGCCCCCTCCACTTT.

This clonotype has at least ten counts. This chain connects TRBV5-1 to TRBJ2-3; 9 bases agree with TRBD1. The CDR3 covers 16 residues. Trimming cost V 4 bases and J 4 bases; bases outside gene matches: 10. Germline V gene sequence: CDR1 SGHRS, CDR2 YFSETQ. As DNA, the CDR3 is TGCGCCAGCAGCGGGCTAGGACAGGGGAGCGCAGATACGCAGTATTTT. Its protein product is CASSGLGQGSADTQYF.

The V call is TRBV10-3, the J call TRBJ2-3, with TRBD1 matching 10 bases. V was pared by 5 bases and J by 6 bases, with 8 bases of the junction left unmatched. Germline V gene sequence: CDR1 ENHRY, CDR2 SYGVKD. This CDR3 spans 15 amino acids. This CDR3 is CAISPRQGARDTQYF. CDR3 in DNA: TGTGCCATCAGTCCACGACAGGGGGCGCGGGATACGCAGTATTTT.

This CDR3 is CASSQGLASGYTF. The CDR3 nucleotides read TGCGCCAGCAGTCAGGGACTGGCGAGTGGCTACACCTTC. This sequence joins TRBV5-1 and TRBJ1-2; a weak D match, TRBD1 (5 bases). This CDR3 region has 13 residues. Trimming took off 5 bases at V and 7 bases at J, with 15 bases between the two ends. Germline V gene lookup returns CDR1 SGHRS and CDR2 YFSETQ. The complete variable domain, with remaining parts taken from reference TRBV5-1 and TRBJ1-2, reads KAGVTQTPRYLIKTRGQQVTLSCSPISGHRSVSWYQQTPGQGLQFLFEYFSETQRNKGNFPGRFSGRQFSNSRSEMNVSTLELGDSALYLCASSQGLASGYTFGSGTRLTVV.

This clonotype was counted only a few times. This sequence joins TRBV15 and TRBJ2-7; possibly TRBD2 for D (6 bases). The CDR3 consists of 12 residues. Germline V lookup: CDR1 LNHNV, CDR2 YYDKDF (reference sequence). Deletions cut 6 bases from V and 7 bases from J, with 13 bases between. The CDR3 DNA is TGTGCCACCAGGGGCGGGATGTGGGAGCAGTACTTC. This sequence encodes CATRGGMWEQYF.

The CDR3 coding sequence is TGTGCCAGCAGCTTCTTCGGGGGGGCGGGGACCCAGTACTTC. Translating gives CASSFFGGAGTQYF. The chain recombines TRBV7-2 with TRBJ2-5; 8 bases agree with TRBD2. This CDR3 has 14 amino acids. CDR1 and CDR2 (germline): SGHTA, FQGNSA. After removal of 3 bases from V and 7 bases from J, the junction contained 7 bases not matched to a gene.

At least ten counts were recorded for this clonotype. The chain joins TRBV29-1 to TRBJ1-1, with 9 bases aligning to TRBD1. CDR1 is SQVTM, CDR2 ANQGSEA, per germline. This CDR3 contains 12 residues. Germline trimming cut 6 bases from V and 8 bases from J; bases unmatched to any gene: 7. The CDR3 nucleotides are TGCAGCGTCTCGGGGACAGGGCGAGAAGCTTTCTTT. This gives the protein CSVSGTGREAFF.

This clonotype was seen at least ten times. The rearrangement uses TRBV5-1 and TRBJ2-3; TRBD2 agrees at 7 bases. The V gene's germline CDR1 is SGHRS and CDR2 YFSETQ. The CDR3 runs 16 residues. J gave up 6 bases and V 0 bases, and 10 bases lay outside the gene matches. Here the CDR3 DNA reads TGCGCCAGCAGCTTGGTAGCGGGTTCCTCCCCGGATACGCAGTATTTT. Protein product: CASSLVAGSSPDTQYF.

CDR3 DNA: TGTGCCAGCAGTTACAGGGGTATGGGTAATTCACCCCTCCACTTT. Translation: CASSYRGMGNSPLHF. This chain links TRBV12-3 or TRBV12-4 with TRBJ1-6, with TRBD1 identical over 7 bases. The length of the CDR3 is 15 residues. V lost 4 bases, J lost 6 bases, and 6 bases stayed unmatched.

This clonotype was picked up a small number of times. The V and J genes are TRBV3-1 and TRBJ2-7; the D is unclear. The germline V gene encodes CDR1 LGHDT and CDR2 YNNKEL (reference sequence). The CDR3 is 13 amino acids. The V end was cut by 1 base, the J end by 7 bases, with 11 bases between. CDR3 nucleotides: TGTGCCAGCAGCCAAGGGAAATTACGGGAGCAGTACTTC. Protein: CASSQGKLREQYF.

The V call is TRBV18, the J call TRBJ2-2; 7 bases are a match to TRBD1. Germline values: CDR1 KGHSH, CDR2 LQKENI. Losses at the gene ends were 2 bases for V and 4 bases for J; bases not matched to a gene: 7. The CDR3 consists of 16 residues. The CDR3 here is CASSPIEQGSTGELFF. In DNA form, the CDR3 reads TGTGCCAGCTCACCAATCGAACAGGGGAGCACCGGGGAGCTGTTTTTT. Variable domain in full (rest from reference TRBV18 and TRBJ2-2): NAGVMQNPRHLVRRRGQEARLRCSPMKGHSHVYWYRQLPEEGLKFMVYLQKENIIDESGMPKERFSAEFPKEGPSILRIQQVVRGDSAAYFCASSPIEQGSTGELFFGEGSRLTVL.

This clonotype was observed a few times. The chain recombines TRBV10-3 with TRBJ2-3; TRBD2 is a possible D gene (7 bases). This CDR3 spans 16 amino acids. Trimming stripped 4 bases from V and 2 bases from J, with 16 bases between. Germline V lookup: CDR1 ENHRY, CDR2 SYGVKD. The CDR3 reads CAISGLGGQVTDTQYF. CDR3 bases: TGTGCCATCAGTGGCTTGGGGGGGCAAGTCACAGATACGCAGTATTTT.

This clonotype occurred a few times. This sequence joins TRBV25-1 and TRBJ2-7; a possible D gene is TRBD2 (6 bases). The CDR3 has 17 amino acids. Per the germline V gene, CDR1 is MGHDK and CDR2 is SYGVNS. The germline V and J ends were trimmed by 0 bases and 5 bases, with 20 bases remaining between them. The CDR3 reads CASSEYASRLAMDEQYF. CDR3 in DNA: TGTGCCAGCAGTGAATACGCGTCAAGGCTAGCGATGGACGAGCAGTACTTC.